The rows below give T cell receptor beta chains drawn from one sample of a study of blood T cells in healthy people across ages. TCRdb independently ran MiXCR on the 5' RACE reads; one entry per CDR3 protein. Of over 600,000 distinct CDR3 sequences listed, around a fifth are singletons. The specimen was blood. The receptor source for this set is an older man in good health. CDR3s include the opening cysteine and the closing phenylalanine or tryptophan. The D gene is left open where the match is weak. Clone size appears in some rows only: once, few, many, or a class for an expanded clone.

CDR3 protein,CDR3 DNA,D gene,J gene,V gene,clone size
CASSRLAVTDYEQYF,TGTGCCAGCAGCCGACTAGCGGTAACTGACTACGAGCAGTACTTC,TRBD2,TRBJ2-7,TRBV28,.
CSAILPSGQETQYF,TGCAGTGCTATCTTACCTAGCGGCCAAGAGACCCAGTACTTC,TRBD2,TRBJ2-5,TRBV20-1,.
CSARASSGFTYEQYF,TGCAGTGCTAGAGCCTCTAGCGGGTTTACCTACGAGCAGTACTTC,TRBD2,TRBJ2-7,TRBV20-1,.
CASSLGQAGANVLTF,TGCGCCAGCAGCCTTGGGCAGGCTGGGGCCAACGTCCTGACTTTC,.,TRBJ2-6,TRBV5-1,.
CATSRARDRVAEAFF,TGTGCCACCAGCAGAGCGCGGGACAGGGTAGCTGAAGCTTTCTTT,TRBD1,TRBJ1-1,TRBV15,.
CATAGTGLLEQYF,TGCGCCACCGCGGGGACAGGCCTGCTCGAGCAGTACTTC,TRBD1,TRBJ2-7,TRBV28,few
CASSQTSGNYNEQFF,TGTGCCAGCAGCCAGACTAGCGGTAACTACAATGAGCAGTTCTTC,TRBD2,TRBJ2-1,TRBV7-9,few
CASSQIGLAGVETQYF,TGCGCCAGCAGCCAGATCGGACTAGCGGGAGTCGAGACCCAGTACTTC,TRBD2,TRBJ2-5,TRBV4-1,few
CSGTGLAAVETQYF,TGCAGCGGCACGGGACTAGCGGCGGTAGAGACCCAGTACTTC,TRBD2,TRBJ2-5,TRBV29-1,few
CSVGGRAYNEQFF,TGCAGCGTGGGCGGGAGGGCCTACAATGAGCAGTTCTTC,TRBD2,TRBJ2-1,TRBV29-1,.
CASSEQGLAGRETQYF,TGTGCTAGCAGCGAGCAGGGACTTGCGGGACGGGAGACCCAGTACTTC,.,TRBJ2-5,TRBV7-7,few
CAGSLERVMNEQCF,TGTGCCGGCAGCTTGGAAAGGGTAATGAACGAGCAGTGCTTC,.,TRBJ2-7,TRBV5-5,.
CSARDPSPQRGNEQFF,TGCAGTGCTAGAGATCCAAGCCCTCAAAGGGGAAATGAGCAGTTCTTC,.,TRBJ2-1,TRBV20-1,many
CASSAQTSGNTGELFF,TGTGCCAGCAGCGCCCAGACTAGCGGGAACACCGGGGAGCTGTTTTTT,TRBD2,TRBJ2-2,TRBV9,few
CSARVTGTGYGYTF,TGCAGTGCTAGAGTGACAGGGACTGGCTATGGCTACACCTTC,TRBD1,TRBJ1-2,TRBV20-1,.
CASSVGRASDTQYF,TGTGCCAGCAGCGTAGGAAGGGCTTCAGATACGCAGTATTTT,.,TRBJ2-3,TRBV9,.
CSANPTGVDTQYF,TGCAGTGCTAACCCGACAGGGGTCGATACGCAGTATTTT,TRBD1,TRBJ2-3,TRBV20-1,.
CASSYRDRGSPLHF,TGTGCCAGCAGTTACAGGGACAGGGGGTCACCCCTCCACTTT,TRBD1,TRBJ1-6,TRBV6-5,few
CASSQVGLAGNEQYF,TGCGCCAGCAGCCAAGTCGGACTAGCGGGAAACGAGCAGTACTTC,TRBD2,TRBJ2-7,TRBV4-3,few
CASRAGTGVLRANYGYTF,TGTGCCAGCAGAGCCGGGACAGGGGTTCTAAGAGCTAACTATGGCTACACCTTC,TRBD1,TRBJ1-2,TRBV12-3/TRBV12-4,.
CASSKQGWTDTQYF,TGTGCCAGCAGCAAACAGGGCTGGACAGATACGCAGTATTTT,.,TRBJ2-3,TRBV7-9,few
CVSSGIGNEQFF,TGTGTCAGCAGTGGGATCGGGAATGAGCAGTTCTTC,.,TRBJ2-1,TRBV2,.
CAISGVSLSSGYTF,TGTGCCATCAGTGGGGTCAGTCTCTCTTCCGGCTACACCTTC,.,TRBJ1-2,TRBV10-3,few
CASSPRLAGDYDNEQFF,TGCGCCAGCAGCCCACGACTAGCGGGAGATTACGACAATGAGCAGTTCTTC,TRBD2,TRBJ2-1,TRBV4-3,.
CASSTSGGEYEQYF,TGTGCCAGCTCAACTTCAGGGGGCGAGTACGAGCAGTACTTC,TRBD1,TRBJ2-7,TRBV18,.
CSAFDRTGDNEQFF,TGCAGTGCTTTTGACCGGACAGGGGACAATGAGCAGTTCTTC,TRBD1,TRBJ2-1,TRBV20-1,.
CASSPGEGEQYF,TGTGCTAGCAGCCCAGGGGAGGGCGAGCAGTACTTC,.,TRBJ2-7,TRBV7-7,.
CSAGDRGHEQYF,TGCAGTGCTGGAGACAGGGGCCACGAGCAGTACTTC,TRBD1,TRBJ2-7,TRBV20-1,once
CASSRFVSIGRKEYF,TGTGCCAGCAGCCGCTTTGTATCGATTGGCCGCAAGGAGTACTTC,.,TRBJ2-5,TRBV14,.
CASRTPAETQYF,TGTGCCAGCAGGACGCCAGCTGAGACCCAGTACTTC,.,TRBJ2-5,TRBV28,few
CASGLLRGNEQYF,TGTGCCAGCGGGTTACTCAGGGGGAACGAGCAGTACTTC,TRBD1,TRBJ2-7,TRBV12-3/TRBV12-4,once
CASSLDPGTEGSKNIQYF,TGTGCCAGCAGCTTAGATCCCGGGACGGAGGGTTCCAAAAACATTCAGTACTTC,.,TRBJ2-4,TRBV11-2,.
CASSLPEGYGYTF,TGTGCCAGCAGCTTGCCCGAGGGCTATGGCTACACCTTC,.,TRBJ1-2,TRBV5-4,.
CASSPHRRRADTQYF,TGTGCCAGCAGTCCCCACAGGAGGAGAGCAGATACGCAGTATTTT,.,TRBJ2-3,TRBV6-5,.
CASKSTSGDNNEQFF,TGTGCCAGCAAGTCGACTAGCGGGGATAACAATGAGCAGTTCTTC,TRBD2,TRBJ2-1,TRBV7-9,many
CASKGHGDGVETQYF,TGTGCCAGCAAGGGACATGGGGATGGGGTGGAGACCCAGTACTTC,.,TRBJ2-5,TRBV12-3/TRBV12-4,.
CASSPTRGRVSSTGELFF,TGTGCCAGCAGTCCAACCCGGGGCAGGGTGTCGAGCACCGGGGAGCTGTTTTTT,.,TRBJ2-2,TRBV27,.
CVINQAFDAEAFF,TGTGTCATCAATCAGGCTTTTGACGCTGAAGCTTTCTTT,.,TRBJ1-1,TRBV10-3,.
CASSQNRQGEGYGYTF,TGTGCCAGCAGCCAGAATAGACAGGGAGAAGGCTATGGCTACACCTTC,TRBD1,TRBJ1-2,TRBV3-1,few
CASSSPDSTTREQFF,TGTGCCAGCAGTTCTCCGGACTCCACCACAAGAGAGCAGTTCTTC,.,TRBJ2-1,TRBV6-6,few
CSAMGLQTYTDTQYF,TGCAGTGCTATGGGACTTCAAACTTACACAGATACGCAGTATTTT,.,TRBJ2-3,TRBV20-1,few
CASSFQGEPKNIQYF,TGTGCCAGCAGCTTTCAGGGGGAACCCAAAAACATTCAGTACTTC,TRBD1,TRBJ2-4,TRBV7-9,.
CASSVGDGVQETQYF,TGTGCCAGCAGTGTGGGCGATGGGGTCCAAGAGACCCAGTACTTC,.,TRBJ2-5,TRBV9,many
CASTIWQNSYEQYF,TGTGCCAGCACAATCTGGCAGAACTCCTACGAGCAGTACTTC,.,TRBJ2-7,TRBV12-3/TRBV12-4,few
CASSYRLDYGYTF,TGTGCCAGCAGTTACAGGTTGGACTATGGCTACACCTTC,.,TRBJ1-2,TRBV6-5,.
CSVLGGGPSADTQYF,TGCAGCGTTCTGGGCGGGGGCCCGAGCGCAGATACGCAGTATTTT,.,TRBJ2-3,TRBV29-1,once
CASSDEQETQYF,TGTGCCAGCAGTGATGAGCAAGAGACCCAGTACTTC,.,TRBJ2-5,TRBV2,few
CASSSPGTATGELFF,TGTGCCAGCAGTTCGCCCGGGACAGCCACCGGGGAGCTGTTTTTT,TRBD1,TRBJ2-2,TRBV28,.
CATSFRERGNGQFF,TGTGCCACCAGCTTTCGGGAGAGGGGCAATGGGCAGTTCTTC,.,TRBJ2-1,TRBV15,.
CASSTLQGRDYGYTF,TGTGCCAGCAGCACGTTACAGGGAAGGGACTATGGCTACACCTTC,.,TRBJ1-2,TRBV11-2,.
CSASRRTGSNTEAFF,TGCAGTGCTAGTAGGAGAACAGGGTCGAACACTGAAGCTTTCTTT,.,TRBJ1-1,TRBV20-1,few
CASSQQLREAFF,TGTGCCAGCAGCCAGCAGCTTCGTGAAGCTTTCTTT,.,TRBJ1-1,TRBV3-1,few
CASSSQTGAYEQYF,TGTGCCAGCAGTTCCCAGACAGGGGCCTACGAGCAGTACTTC,TRBD1,TRBJ2-7,TRBV6-6,few
CAISARTSIGANVLTF,TGTGCCATCAGTGCGCGGACTAGCATTGGGGCCAACGTCCTGACTTTC,TRBD2,TRBJ2-6,TRBV10-3,.
CASRKDGQNTEAFF,TGTGCCAGCAGAAAGGACGGCCAGAACACTGAAGCTTTCTTT,.,TRBJ1-1,TRBV12-3/TRBV12-4,.